Listed here are 13 T cell receptor beta chains from one sample, sequenced in a study of blood T cell repertoires in COVID-19. Repertoires were generated with immunoSEQ multiplex PCR, while TCRdb's copy carries only in-frame clones and drops some. The table records about 190,000 clones, around 88% of them present only once. The sequenced material came from peripheral blood. The source is a man aged 50-59 years with active or convalescent COVID-19.

The chain joins TRBV5-4 to TRBJ2-2, with 7 positions matching TRBD1. Germline V lookup: CDR1 SGHNT, CDR2 YYREEE (reference sequence). The length of the CDR3 is 16 residues. V shed 6 bases, J shed 6 bases, and the junction held 14 bases outside the gene matches. DNA for the CDR3: TGTGCCAGCACCCCAGGGGGTCCGTCCCCCGCCGGGGAGCTGTTTTTT. Translating it yields CASTPGGPSPAGELFF.

The V gene is TRBV28, the J gene TRBJ1-4; 7 bases fit TRBD1. Germline V lookup: CDR1 MDHEN, CDR2 SYDVKM. J lost 1 base, V lost 7 bases, and 9 bases had no gene match. This CDR3 spans 16 amino acids. CDR3 region: CASKRGGALTNEKLFF. CDR3 DNA: TGTGCCAGCAAACGAGGGGGCGCGTTAACTAATGAAAAACTGTTTTTT. The full variable domain, in which reference TRBV28 and TRBJ1-4 provide the parts outside the CDR3, is DVKVTQSSRYLVKRTGEKVFLECVQDMDHENMFWYRQDPGLGLRLIYFSYDVKMKEKGDIPEGYSVSREKKERFSLILESASTNQTSMYLCASKRGGALTNEKLFFGSGTQLSVL.

This sequence joins TRBV28 and TRBJ2-1; possible D gene TRBD1, 5 bases. Looked up from germline, CDR1 is MDHEN and CDR2 is SYDVKM. V was clipped by 5 bases and J by 8 bases, with 19 bases between them. The CDR3 length is 15 residues. The CDR3 here is CASSPSEAGIDEQFF. In DNA, the CDR3 is TGTGCCAGCAGTCCGAGCGAGGCAGGGATCGATGAGCAGTTCTTC. Using reference TRBV28 and TRBJ2-1 for the parts outside the CDR3, the full variable domain is DVKVTQSSRYLVKRTGEKVFLECVQDMDHENMFWYRQDPGLGLRLIYFSYDVKMKEKGDIPEGYSVSREKKERFSLILESASTNQTSMYLCASSPSEAGIDEQFFGPGTRLTVL.

The sample holds one count of this clone. J is TRBJ2-5 and V is TRBV5-1; 8 nucleotides agree with TRBD2. V was pared by 4 bases and J by 2 bases, with 7 bases of the junction left unmatched. Germline CDR1 SGHRS, CDR2 YFSETQ. The CDR3 runs to 15 residues. CDR3 residues: CASSPNPGGQETQYF. The CDR3 nucleotides are TGCGCCAGCAGCCCCAACCCGGGGGGGCAAGAGACCCAGTACTTC.

The rearrangement links TRBV5-1 to TRBJ1-2; 9 bases fit TRBD1. With 3 bases clipped from V and 8 bases from J, the junction kept 5 bases outside the gene matches. Per the germline V gene, CDR1 is SGHRS and CDR2 is YFSETQ. This CDR3 is 13 amino acids long. CDR3 in DNA: TGCGCCAGCAGCTGGGGACAGGGCGCGGGCTACACCTTC. Its translation: CASSWGQGAGYTF. Supplemented by reference TRBV5-1 and TRBJ1-2, the full variable domain reads KAGVTQTPRYLIKTRGQQVTLSCSPISGHRSVSWYQQTPGQGLQFLFEYFSETQRNKGNFPGRFSGRQFSNSRSEMNVSTLELGDSALYLCASSWGQGAGYTFGSGTRLTVV.

The J gene is TRBJ2-3, the V gene TRBV28; TRBD1 matches at 8 bases. The CDR3 extends over 16 amino acids. The germline V gene has CDR1 MDHEN and CDR2 SYDVKM. The V and J ends lost 0 bases and 4 bases, in that order; junction bases with no gene match: 6. The CDR3 DNA reads as TGTGCCAGCAGTTTATGGGGCAGGGGGCGGTCAGATACGCAGTATTTT. It codes for CASSLWGRGRSDTQYF.

In its sample, this clone was seen many times. This sample also contains other DNA sequences that code for the same CDR3. The chain combines TRBV3-1 (or the pseudogene TRBV3-2) with TRBJ2-2; weak D call: TRBD1 (5 bases). The germline CDR1 and CDR2 sequences are LGHDT and YNNKEL (reference sequence). This CDR3 contains 13 residues. The germline V and J ends were trimmed by 4 bases and 5 bases, with 8 bases remaining between them. CDR3 sequence: CASSLQGTGELFF. The DNA of the CDR3 is TGTGCCAGCAGCCTTCAGGGTACCGGGGAGCTGTTTTTT.

A remark on this clone: One end of the junction fails to match germline, which may point to a read error. V gene TRBV7-7 combines with J gene TRBJ2-5; tentatively, D is TRBD1 (6 bases). Germline CDR1 and CDR2: SSHAT and FNYEAQ (reference sequence). The CDR3 totals 14 residues. CDR3 nucleotides: TGTGCTAGCAGCCAGGGGCTAGGAGAGGAGACCCAGTACTTC. This gives the protein CASSQGLGEETQYF. Full variable domain (remainder filled in from reference TRBV7-7 and TRBJ2-5): GAGVSQSPRYKVTKRGQDVTLRCDPISSHATLYWYQQALGQGPEFLTYFNYEAQPDKSGLPSDRFSAERPEGSISTLTIQRTEQRDSAMYRCASSQGLGEETQYFGPGTRLLVL.

The chain employs TRBV2 and TRBJ2-3; TRBD2 matches 8 bases. With 6 bases clipped from V and 2 bases from J, the junction kept 4 bases outside the gene matches. The CDR3 is 14 amino acids. Germline CDR1 and CDR2: SNHLY and FYNNEI. The CDR3: CASSVAGYTDTQYF. The CDR3 nucleotides are TGTGCCAGCAGCGTAGCGGGATACACAGATACGCAGTATTTT.

The chain links TRBV25-1 to TRBJ2-6; 12 positions agree with TRBD1. Germline trimming cut 6 bases from V and 2 bases from J; bases unmatched to any gene: 5. Per the germline V gene, CDR1 is MGHDK and CDR2 is SYGVNS. The CDR3 totals 17 residues. CDR3 sequence reads: CASRGDRGLPGANVLTF. CDR3 nucleotide sequence: TGTGCCAGCAGGGGGGACAGGGGGCTCCCTGGGGCCAACGTCCTGACTTTC.

The chain links TRBV6-5 to TRBJ2-7, with 7 bases lining up with TRBD1. CDR1 and CDR2 from the germline V gene are MNHEY and SVGAGI. The CDR3 extends over 12 amino acids. With V trimmed by 9 bases and J by 0 bases, 2 bases remained unmatched. The CDR3 nucleotides are TGTGCCAGTCAGGGGGTCTCCTACGAGCAGTACTTC. This translates into CASQGVSYEQYF.

Note on this clone: The sample carries other DNA sequences with the same CDR3. The CDR3 here is CASSPGLAGVNEQFF. The CDR3, as DNA: TGTGCCAGCAGCCCGGGACTAGCGGGAGTGAATGAGCAGTTCTTC. This chain links TRBV7-3 with TRBJ2-1; 14 nucleotides match TRBD2. The CDR3 has 15 residues. Germline V gene sequence: CDR1 SGHTA, CDR2 FQGTGA. V shed 5 bases, J shed 7 bases, and the junction held 4 bases outside the gene matches.

V is TRBV4-3 and J is TRBJ2-1, with 9 bases lining up with TRBD1. This CDR3 region has 18 residues. J lost 0 bases, V lost 0 bases, and 6 bases had no gene match. Germline CDR1 is LGHNA and CDR2 is YSLEER. The CDR3 sequence: CASSQDLDRGSSYNEQFF. The CDR3 nucleotides read TGCGCCAGCAGCCAAGATTTGGACAGGGGTAGCTCCTACAATGAGCAGTTCTTC.